A single T cell receptor beta chain is shown here with its context. Antigen unknown. The entry originates in a study of T cells in Graves' hyperthyroidism and ophthalmopathy. With 2 bases removed from V and 2 bases from J, the gap between germline ends came to 13 bases. The germline gives CDR1 SGDLS, CDR2 YYNGEE. CDR3 length: 15 amino acids. Amplification targeted TCR beta CDR3 regions from RNA transcripts. During a first-round RT-PCR of the TCR CDR3, the HTBI primer set was used. TCRdb recomputed calls from the multiplex PCR reads with MiXCR, one row per CDR3 protein. The data hold 480,000 or so distinct CDR3 sequences, with 46% observed a single time. Study outcomes and limitations: A model built on 13 V-J features separated ophthalmopathy from stable hyperthyroidism.

This chain uses TRBV9 with TRBJ1-2; D might be TRBD1 (5 bases). The sample consisted of peripheral blood or thyroid tissue (not recorded which). The clonotype was recovered from an adult woman with Graves' disease, either hyperthyroidism or ophthalmopathy (not recorded which). The CDR3 region is CASSVSPTVNYGYTF. For the CDR3, the DNA is TGTGCCAGCAGCGTTTCCCCGACAGTCAACTATGGCTACACCTTC.